This passage covers 26 T cell receptor beta chains from one sample sequenced in a study of cytomegalovirus exposure and HLA in healthy donors. It was with 60 Vbeta and 13 Jbeta primers that the PCR ran. TCRdb's table, derived via immunoSEQ multiplex PCR, lists solely in-frame clones and lacks some. The sample has 100,000 to 150,000 clones. The sequenced material came from PBMCs. These receptors originate from a man under 40 in good health and CMV-seronegative.

CDR3 amino acids: CASSWGTGYEQYF. The CDR3 nucleotides are TGCGCCAGCAGCTGGGGGACAGGCTACGAGCAGTACTTC. The V and J genes are TRBV5-1 and TRBJ2-7; TRBD1 matches at 8 bases. The length of the CDR3 is 13 residues. Germline-derived CDR1 and CDR2 are SGHRS and YFSETQ. V gave up 3 bases and J gave up 3 bases; unmatched junction bases: 2.

The rearrangement links TRBV4-1 to TRBJ2-7; perhaps TRBD2 as D (5 bases). V was trimmed by 0 bases and J by 0 bases, leaving 9 bases between them. This CDR3 region has 15 residues. The germline V gene has CDR1 MGHRA and CDR2 YSYEKL. CDR3 protein: CASSQEKDSSYEQYF. CDR3 nucleotides: TGCGCCAGCAGCCAAGAGAAGGACTCCTCCTACGAGCAGTACTTC.

This rearrangement joins TRBV7-3 to TRBJ2-5, with TRBD2 matching 9 bases. V was pared by 2 bases and J by 5 bases, with 9 bases of the junction left unmatched. This CDR3 has 16 residues. Germline V CDR1 and CDR2: SGHTA, FQGTGA. The CDR3 DNA reads as TGTGCCAGCAGCTTATCGGTTAGCGGGAGTGGGGAGACCCAGTACTTC. Protein: CASSLSVSGSGETQYF.

This chain connects TRBV29-1 to TRBJ2-7, with D unclear. This CDR3 contains 14 residues. CDR1 is SQVTM and CDR2 is ANQGSEA in the germline V gene. The V end was cut by 5 bases, the J end by 1 base, with 15 bases between. This chain's CDR3 is CSVSLRQLSYEQYF. CDR3 bases: TGCAGCGTTTCCCTTAGACAACTTTCCTACGAGCAGTACTTC.

The CDR3 nucleotides are TGTGCCAGCAGTTTATTACAGTCCGAGCAGTACTTC. It specifies CASSLLQSEQYF. The V call is TRBV28, the J call TRBJ2-7; D remains unclear. The CDR3 is 12 amino acids. V lost 1 base, J lost 6 bases, and 7 bases lay in between. Germline V gene lookup returns CDR1 MDHEN and CDR2 SYDVKM.

This rearrangement joins TRBV5-6 to TRBJ1-5; D possibly corresponds to TRBD1 (6 bases). The CDR3 loop spans 16 amino acids. Germline V gives CDR1 SGHDT, CDR2 YYEEEE. V was pared by 4 bases and J by 4 bases, with 18 bases between. Here the CDR3 reads CASSRRTERQNQPQHF. The CDR3 DNA sequence: TGTGCCAGCAGCCGAAGGACAGAAAGGCAAAATCAGCCCCAGCATTTT.

This chain links TRBV10-3 with TRBJ2-5, with TRBD1 matching over 9 bases. This CDR3 comprises 13 residues. Looked up from germline, CDR1 is ENHRY and CDR2 is SYGVKD. The junction had 9 bases not matched to a gene; V was cut back by 5 bases and J by 11 bases. CDR3 residues: CAISPDRGEEQYF. CDR3 DNA: TGTGCCATCAGTCCCGACAGGGGGGAAGAGCAGTACTTC.

The V call is TRBV19, the J call TRBJ1-6; TRBD1 agrees at 7 bases. The junction had 11 bases not matched to a gene; V was cut back by 5 bases and J by 10 bases. Germline V CDR1 and CDR2: LNHDA, SQIVND (reference sequence). This CDR3 region has 15 residues. The DNA for the CDR3 is TGTGCCAGTAGTCGCCGACAGGGCGGGGACTCACCCCTCCACTTT. As protein: CASSRRQGGDSPLHF.

The gene calls are TRBV7-2 and TRBJ2-7, with 10 bases matching TRBD2. Trimming cost V 5 bases and J 3 bases; bases outside gene matches: 13. The length of the CDR3 is 17 residues. Per the germline V gene, CDR1 is SGHTA and CDR2 is FQGNSA. CDR3 DNA sequence: TGTGCCAGCAGCGGGGGGGGAGCGGGAGGGCCAGGCTACGAGCAGTACTTC. Its protein product is CASSGGGAGGPGYEQYF.

V gene TRBV13 combines with J gene TRBJ2-1, with a weak D call TRBD1 (6 bases). V was trimmed by 6 bases and J by 0 bases, leaving 15 bases between them. Germline V gene lookup returns CDR1 PRHDT and CDR2 FYEKMQ (reference sequence). The CDR3 length is 16 residues. The CDR3 here is CASSNRDTSSYNEQFF. The CDR3 coding sequence is TGTGCCAGCAGTAACCGGGACACAAGCTCCTACAATGAGCAGTTCTTC.

This chain uses TRBV19 with TRBJ1-5; 7 bases are shared with TRBD1. Per the germline V gene, CDR1 is LNHDA and CDR2 is SQIVND (reference sequence). V dropped 6 bases and J dropped 2; count of bases not matched to a gene: 7. The CDR3 is 15 residues long. Written as DNA, the CDR3 is TGTGCCAGTAGCTCTACAGGGGTCGGCAATCAGCCCCAGCATTTT. Protein sequence: CASSSTGVGNQPQHF.

In nucleotides, the CDR3 is TGTGCCAGCAGTTTCGTAGCGGAGTCCTACAATGAGCAGTTCTTC. It yields the protein CASSFVAESYNEQFF. This chain joins TRBV28 and TRBJ2-1; weak D call: TRBD2 (6 bases). CDR3 length: 15 residues. Trimming took 3 bases from V and 1 from J, leaving 10 bases between them. Germline V gene sequence: CDR1 MDHEN, CDR2 SYDVKM.

The V gene is TRBV2, the J gene TRBJ2-3; no firm D call. The CDR3 has 13 amino acids. Germline CDR1 SNHLY, CDR2 FYNNEI. The V end was cut by 0 bases, the J end by 10 bases, with 11 bases between. In nucleotides, the CDR3 is TGTGCCAGCAGTGAAGCGTGGCTAGAGGCGCAGTATTTT. It codes for CASSEAWLEAQYF. The full variable domain, with the rest looked up from reference TRBV2 and TRBJ2-3, is EPEVTQTPSHQVTQMGQEVILRCVPISNHLYFYWYRQILGQKVEFLVSFYNNEISEKSEIFDDQFSVERPDGSNFTLKIRSTKLEDSAMYFCASSEAWLEAQYFGPGTRLTVL.

The V call is TRBV27, the J call TRBJ2-3; no clear D. The CDR3 runs to 15 residues. Deletions cut 2 bases from V and 1 base from J, with 10 bases between. Germline loops: CDR1 MNHEY, CDR2 SMNVEV (reference sequence). Here the CDR3 reads CASSLGQVGTDTQYF. The CDR3 region has the DNA TGTGCCAGCAGTTTAGGGCAGGTCGGCACAGATACGCAGTATTTT.

The rearrangement joins TRBV15 to TRBJ2-3, with 11 bases aligning to TRBD1. CDR1 and CDR2 (germline): LNHNV, YYDKDF (reference sequence). The CDR3 totals 15 residues. J was trimmed by 6 bases and V by 2 bases; bases with no gene match: 4. CDR3 coding DNA: TGTGCCACCAGCAGAAGGGGGACAGGGGGGGATACGCAGTATTTT. It specifies CATSRRGTGGDTQYF.

The chain uses TRBV30 and TRBJ1-2; the D gene is possibly TRBD1 (5 bases). The CDR3 has 13 residues. Trimming stripped 3 bases from V and 2 bases from J, with 10 bases between. Germline V gene lookup returns CDR1 GTSNPN and CDR2 SVGIG (reference sequence). The CDR3 DNA reads TGTGCCTGGAGCCCAGGGATAAACTATGGCTACACCTTC. Its protein product is CAWSPGINYGYTF.

This rearrangement joins TRBV5-1 to TRBJ2-5; TRBD2 aligns across 7 bases. CDR3 length: 15 residues. Germline V CDR1 and CDR2: SGHRS, YFSETQ. The trim removed 4 bases at V and 0 bases at J, leaving 6 bases unmatched. This CDR3 is CASSRLAEDQETQYF. CDR3 coding DNA: TGCGCCAGCAGCCGACTAGCAGAAGACCAAGAGACCCAGTACTTC.

The chain recombines TRBV5-4 with TRBJ2-1, with 7 bases fitting TRBD1. Germline CDR1 reads SGHNT; CDR2 reads YYREEE (reference sequence). The CDR3 has 14 residues. The trim removed 2 bases at V and 5 bases at J, leaving 4 bases unmatched. The CDR3: CASSFVDRDNEQFF. CDR3 sequence (DNA): TGTGCCAGCAGCTTCGTCGACAGGGACAATGAGCAGTTCTTC.

V usage is TRBV18 and J usage is TRBJ2-3; 7 nucleotides line up with TRBD1. Germline CDR1 is KGHSH and CDR2 is LQKENI. CDR3 size: 16 residues. Trimming removed 1 base from V and 1 base from J; junction bases left unmatched: 5. The CDR3, as DNA: TGTGCCAGCTCACCACAACAGGGGCAAGGCACAGATACGCAGTATTTT. Translation gives CASSPQQGQGTDTQYF.

The genes are TRBV6-1 and TRBJ2-2; 8 nucleotides agree with TRBD2. The CDR3 runs 15 residues. From germline, CDR1 is MNHNS and CDR2 SASEGT. Unmatched junction bases numbered 10, after V lost 10 bases and J lost 3 bases. CDR3: CATLREGRDTGELFF. The CDR3 DNA reads TGTGCCACCCTCCGGGAGGGCCGAGACACCGGGGAGCTGTTTTTT.

V gene TRBV19 combines with J gene TRBJ2-7, with 7 bases lining up with TRBD1. In germline, CDR1 is LNHDA, CDR2 SQIVND (reference sequence). V was clipped by 8 bases and J by 4 bases; unmatched bases: 17. The CDR3 contains 16 residues. The DNA for the CDR3 is TGTGCCAGTCGCCCCACCTTCACAGGGGCCGGGTACGAGCAGTACTTC. Translated: CASRPTFTGAGYEQYF. The variable domain in full, completed from reference TRBV19 and TRBJ2-7, reads DGGITQSPKYLFRKEGQNVTLSCEQNLNHDAMYWYRQDPGQGLRLIYYSQIVNDFQKGDIAEGYSVSREKKESFPLTVTSAQKNPTAFYLCASRPTFTGAGYEQYFGPGTRLTVT.

This CDR3 is CATGRTGEVEQYF. The CDR3 DNA reads as TGTGCCACTGGACGGACGGGAGAGGTCGAGCAGTACTTC. The J gene is TRBJ2-7, the V gene TRBV19; weak D call: TRBD2 (6 bases). Trimming shortened V by 10 bases and J by 6 bases, and 19 bases separated the two germline ends. Germline assignment: CDR1 LNHDA and CDR2 SQIVND (reference sequence). This CDR3 comprises 13 residues.

V and J are TRBV11-3 and TRBJ2-1, with TRBD1 identical over 7 bases. The CDR3 is made up of 16 amino acids. Germline V CDR1 and CDR2: SGHNT, YENEEA. The V gene end was trimmed by 5 bases and the J gene end by 4 bases; junction bases not matched to a gene: 11. The CDR3 region is CASSLRQGFGYNEQFF. CDR3 nucleotide sequence: TGTGCCAGCAGCCTTCGACAGGGATTCGGTTACAATGAGCAGTTCTTC.

The rearrangement joins TRBV28 to TRBJ2-5; 7 bases are a match to TRBD1. The CDR3 contains 15 residues. The V gene end was trimmed by 5 bases and the J gene end by 2 bases; junction bases not matched to a gene: 8. The germline gives CDR1 MDHEN, CDR2 SYDVKM. In DNA form, the CDR3 reads TGTGCCAGCAGTCTCGGACAGGACCTTCAAGAGACCCAGTACTTC. Translation gives CASSLGQDLQETQYF.

The chain is built from TRBV7-3 and TRBJ2-2, with TRBD1 matching 8 bases. CDR1 and CDR2 from the germline V gene are SGHTA and FQGTGA. This CDR3 has 15 amino acids. With V trimmed by 4 bases and J by 8 bases, 9 bases remained unmatched. The CDR3: CASSSGGQGKGELFF. CDR3 coding DNA: TGTGCCAGCAGCTCAGGTGGACAGGGAAAAGGGGAGCTGTTTTTT. Supplemented by reference TRBV7-3 and TRBJ2-2, the full variable domain reads GAGVSQTPSNKVTEKGKYVELRCDPISGHTALYWYRQSLGQGPEFLIYFQGTGAADDSGLPNDRFFAVRPEGSVSTLKIQRTERGDSAVYLCASSSGGQGKGELFFGEGSRLTVL.

The rearrangement links TRBV10-2 to TRBJ2-3; 8 positions match TRBD1. The J segment lost 1 base and the V segment lost 7 bases, leaving 7 bases of the junction unmatched. This CDR3 contains 15 residues. The germline CDR1 and CDR2 sequences are WSHSY and SAAADI. The CDR3 here is CASINRGWGTDTQYF. In DNA, the CDR3 is TGCGCCAGCATTAACAGGGGGTGGGGCACAGATACGCAGTATTTT.